What follows describes a single TCR beta chain. What antigen it recognizes has not been identified. Base qualities were left out, and no much larger clone turns up one base away. This sample stems from a study of blood T cell repertoires in COVID-19 (dated by TCRdb to about 2020). Turning to the overall study: The collaborator samples originated in the United States, Italy and Spain and spanned the acute and convalescent phases of COVID-19. Where available, HLA class I and class II types were obtained from metadata supplied by the sample provider rather than from assay-based typing. Nearly every sample came with metadata listing a de-identified subject ID, COVID-19 status, age in years and sex. The samples were drawn from two sources: the first 160 participants of the ongoing ImmuneRACE study, and 1,200 or so subjects contributed by 6 global collaborators. The prospective study material was composed of cDNA or gDNA derived from T cells, B-cell-depleted T cells, or PBMCs. Deeply sampled blood TCRbeta repertoires from subjects exposed to, actively infected with, or recovered from COVID-19 were included in the dataset. A freely available public database, intended as a resource for researchers studying the immune response to SARS-CoV-2, is where the repertoires were released. Study-level results and caveats: How much clinical and demographic metadata was included differed by source and by participant, and the metadata was provided uncurated.

The immunoSEQ Assay, a bias-controlled multiplex PCR, was used to amplify TCRbeta CDR3 regions from genomic DNA. The authors processed their data as follows. Nucleated cell counts per sample were estimated from amplification of reference gene primers within the assay. To quantify the absolute abundance of each unique TCRbeta CDR3 rearrangement, sequence reads were collapsed and filtered. Productive Simpson clonality was computed per sample as the square root of Simpson's diversity index over productive rearrangements. This is the immuneACCESS table as TCRdb keeps it, with only in-frame sequences that have V and J called. A part of the clones is gone; compared with another copy, unresolved V genes explain less than half, and the rest is unexplained. D and trimming were read from the DNA, whereas the V and J calls and clone size are those reported in that table. This sample holds a few hundred thousand clones; 85% to 90% were observed only once. More than 0.8% of the sample comes from the top ten.

Enrolling through a virtual design, the prospective study's participants ranged in age from roughly 18 to 89 years and lived across more than 20 United States geographic areas. Cohort assignment in the prospective study relied on participant-reported clinical history from a screening survey and a study questionnaire. Recovered participants in ImmuneRACE Cohort 3 were defined by two consecutive negative NP/OP PCR tests, clearance by a healthcare professional, or resolution of symptoms. In the prospective study, mobile phlebotomists collected whole blood, serum and a nasopharyngeal or oropharyngeal swab from each participant. Prospective study participants could optionally give additional blood draws and questionnaires over an approximately 2-month period. Before DNA extraction, blood samples from the prospective study were shipped at room temperature or frozen. Including cysteine and phenylalanine, the CDR3 has 16 amino acids. CDR3 DNA only is kept here, 48 bases in frame from base 1. Via the germline V gene, CDR1 is SGHTA and CDR2 FQGTGA. V loses 5 bases of germline sequence and J loses 1 base, and the interval between the two ends is 17 bases.

The sequence derives from a man aged 18-30 years who had recovered from COVID-19. The chain joins TRBV7-3 to TRBJ1-2; the D gene is perhaps TRBD1, on 5 matching bases. Sequenced material: PBMCs or T cells enriched from blood (not recorded which). The nucleotide sequence reads as follows: TGTGCCAGCAGCGCCGGTCCGCAGGGTGGTAACTATGGCTACACCTTC. This sequence encodes CASSAGPQGGNYGYTF. The variable domain in full, with residues beyond the CDR3 obtained from the reference TRBV7-3 and TRBJ1-2 genes, is GAGVSQTPSNKVTEKGKYVELRCDPISGHTALYWYRQSLGQGPEFLIYFQGTGAADDSGLPNDRFFAVRPEGSVSTLKIQRTERGDSAVYLCASSAGPQGGNYGYTFGSGTRLTVV.